The 30 T cell receptor beta chains below all came from one sample that was sequenced in a study of long-term antiretroviral therapy in people with HIV. Assay version v3.0 of immunoSEQ was used, and it was run at survey level. Sequencing was performed with immunoSEQ multiplex PCR; in TCRdb, only in-frame clones are kept and a portion is missing. The table shows 20,000 to 25,000 clones, with roughly 79% occurring only once. The sequencing here drew on unsorted PBMCs, taken 1.1 years before starting antiretroviral therapy. These TCRs come from a woman aged 40 to 50 with HIV.

V gene TRBV7-9 combines with J gene TRBJ2-7, with D perhaps TRBD1 (6 bases). Germline CDR1 SEHNR, CDR2 FQNEAQ (reference sequence). The CDR3 runs 17 residues. V was shortened by 2 bases and J by 4 bases, with 21 bases between the two germline ends. CDR3 sequence (DNA): TGTGCCAGCAGCTTAAGTTCGCAGGGGATACCTCCTTACGAGCAGTACTTC. This gives the protein CASSLSSQGIPPYEQYF.

The V and J genes are TRBV23-1 and TRBJ1-5; tentative D call: TRBD1 (5 bases). TRBV23-1 is assigned to the ORF class and has an uncertain function. V was cut by 1 base and J by 3 bases, with 13 bases left in between. This CDR3 is built from 16 residues. CDR3: CASSQYRGRNNQPQHF. The CDR3 DNA reads as TGCGCCAGCAGTCAATATCGGGGCAGAAACAATCAGCCCCAGCATTTT.

CDR3 amino acids: CASSLRVTEAFF. DNA for the CDR3: TGTGCCAGCAGCTTACGGGTAACTGAAGCTTTCTTT. The chain employs TRBV11-2 and TRBJ1-1; D uncertain. Germline CDR1 reads SGHAT; CDR2 reads FQNNGV. Trimming shortened V by 2 bases and J by 5 bases, and 6 bases separated the two germline ends. This CDR3 spans 12 amino acids.

This chain uses TRBV9 with TRBJ2-2; D could derive from TRBD1 or TRBD2 (5 bases each). Germline CDR1 SGDLS, CDR2 YYNGEE. CDR3 size: 15 residues. V gave up 2 bases and J gave up 2 bases, with 10 bases separating them. This chain's CDR3 is CASSVGTDNTGELFF. DNA of the CDR3: TGTGCCAGCAGCGTCGGGACGGACAACACCGGGGAGCTGTTTTTT.

The chain recombines TRBV7-9 with TRBJ2-7, with D perhaps matching TRBD1 or TRBD2 (5 bases each). V lost 3 bases and J 5 bases, leaving 8 bases between the germline ends. The CDR3 is 12 amino acids. CDR1 is SEHNR and CDR2 is FQNEAQ in the germline V gene (reference sequence). The CDR3 region is CASSFGTDEQYF. DNA for the CDR3: TGTGCCAGCAGCTTCGGGACGGACGAGCAGTACTTC. Drawing the rest from reference TRBV7-9 and TRBJ2-7, the complete variable domain is DTGVSQNPRHKITKRGQNVTFRCDPISEHNRLYWYRQTLGQGPEFLTYFQNEAQLEKSRLLSDRFSAERPKGSFSTLEIQRTEQGDSAMYLCASSFGTDEQYFGPGTRLTVT.

This clone turned up a few times. The CDR3: CAWSPPAGNTEAFF. The CDR3 DNA reads TGTGCCTGGAGCCCCCCGGCAGGGAACACTGAAGCTTTCTTT. The chain uses TRBV30 and TRBJ1-1; D unresolved. This CDR3 has 14 amino acids. Germline CDR1 reads GTSNPN; CDR2 reads SVGIG (reference sequence). Deletions cut 3 bases from V and 1 base from J, with 12 bases between.

The chain uses TRBV10-2 and TRBJ1-1, with TRBD1 matching over 7 bases. The CDR3 runs 13 residues. Germline V CDR1 and CDR2: WSHSY, SAAADI. With 6 bases clipped from V and 9 bases from J, the junction kept 10 bases outside the gene matches. CDR3 protein: CASRPGGTFQAFF. In nucleotides, the CDR3 is TGCGCCAGCAGACCAGGGGGGACCTTTCAAGCTTTCTTT.

The rearrangement uses TRBV27 and TRBJ1-2; 7 bases line up with TRBD1. The germline V gene encodes CDR1 MNHEY and CDR2 SMNVEV (reference sequence). CDR3 size: 15 residues. V was clipped by 5 bases and J by 2 bases; unmatched bases: 8. This chain's CDR3 is CASSPLPTGNYGYTF. The CDR3, as DNA: TGTGCCAGCAGTCCTCTCCCGACAGGGAACTATGGCTACACCTTC.

The chain joins TRBV10-2 to TRBJ2-5; TRBD1 is a possible D gene (7 bases). This CDR3 contains 16 residues. CDR1 is WSHSY and CDR2 is SAAADI in the germline V gene. V was shortened by 2 bases and J by 5 bases, with 18 bases between the two germline ends. The CDR3 spells CASSEGGTAHEETQYF. CDR3 in DNA: TGCGCCAGCAGTGAGGGCGGGACAGCCCATGAGGAGACCCAGTACTTC.

The chain employs TRBV2 and TRBJ2-2, with D unresolved. This CDR3 has 13 residues. V gave up 3 bases and J gave up 11 bases, with 13 bases separating them. The germline CDR1 and CDR2 sequences are SNHLY and FYNNEI. CDR3 in amino acids: CASSDLTATELFF. The CDR3 bases are TGTGCCAGCAGTGATTTGACCGCCACAGAGCTGTTTTTT.

The V and J genes are TRBV5-6 and TRBJ2-6; D possibly matches TRBD1 or TRBD2 (5 bases each). The CDR3 runs 14 residues. V gave up 4 bases and J gave up 12 bases, with 17 bases separating them. Germline CDR1 and CDR2: SGHDT and YYEEEE. The CDR3 DNA follows: TGTGCCAGCAGCACTCCGGGGCTCCGAACCGTCCTGACTTTC. It translates to CASSTPGLRTVLTF.

The J gene is TRBJ2-3, the V gene TRBV5-4; D perhaps matches TRBD2 (6 bases). The CDR3 runs 14 residues. V lost 1 base, J lost 3 bases, and 9 bases lay in between. The V gene's germline CDR1 is SGHNT and CDR2 YYREEE (reference sequence). The CDR3 is CASSLFAGTDTQYF. The CDR3 DNA reads TGTGCCAGCAGCTTGTTCGCGGGGACAGATACGCAGTATTTT.

The rearrangement links TRBV18 to TRBJ1-4; D call uncertain. Germline lookup yields CDR1 KGHSH and CDR2 LQKENI. The CDR3 is made up of 13 amino acids. Trimming took off 4 bases at V and 6 bases at J, with 9 bases between the two ends. CDR3 amino acids: CASSRGFDEKLFF. DNA for the CDR3: TGTGCCAGCTCACGAGGGTTCGATGAAAAACTGTTTTTT.

This clone was seen only a few times. The chain combines TRBV19 with TRBJ1-5; weak D call: TRBD1 (6 bases). This CDR3 is 14 amino acids long. V lost 10 bases to trimming and J lost 0 bases, with 13 bases between them. Germline V lookup: CDR1 LNHDA, CDR2 SQIVND (reference sequence). The chain's CDR3 is CATRTQGSNQPQHF. The CDR3 DNA is TGTGCCACCCGGACACAGGGTAGCAATCAGCCCCAGCATTTT.

The V and J genes are TRBV7-6 and TRBJ2-7, with TRBD1 matching 7 bases. The germline V gene has CDR1 SGHVS and CDR2 FNYEAQ. The trim removed 1 base at V and 5 bases at J, leaving 2 bases unmatched. This CDR3 contains 13 residues. The CDR3, as DNA: TGTGCCAGCAGCTTAGGGGGGACAGACGAGCAGTACTTC. It codes for CASSLGGTDEQYF.

As to this clone: Other DNA sequences in this sample translate to the same CDR3. The V and J genes are TRBV14 and TRBJ2-7; D gene uncertain. The germline V gene encodes CDR1 SGHDN and CDR2 FVKESK. V was cut by 3 bases and J by 3 bases, with 3 bases left in between. The CDR3 extends over 11 amino acids. The CDR3 DNA sequence: TGTGCCAGCAGCCAGGGCTACGAGCAGTACTTC. Translation gives CASSQGYEQYF.

This chain joins TRBV18 and TRBJ2-2, with 8 positions matching TRBD2. J gave up 4 bases and V 6 bases, and 10 bases lay outside the gene matches. Germline V gives CDR1 KGHSH, CDR2 LQKENI. The CDR3 length is 16 residues. The CDR3 DNA reads as TGTGCCAGCTCCCCAGGGAGCGGGAGTAGCACCGGGGAGCTGTTTTTT. Its protein product is CASSPGSGSSTGELFF.

The chain uses TRBV2 and TRBJ2-7, with TRBD1 matching over 9 bases. Germline values: CDR1 SNHLY, CDR2 FYNNEI. CDR3 size: 16 residues. Trimming took 7 bases from V and 2 from J; bases not matched to a gene: 12. DNA of the CDR3: TGTGCCAGCATAGGACAGGGGCGTTTACATGCCTACGAGCAGTACTTC. It specifies CASIGQGRLHAYEQYF.

The gene calls are TRBV7-8 and TRBJ2-7; perhaps TRBD1 as D (5 bases). This CDR3 has 15 amino acids. The V end was cut by 5 bases, the J end by 0 bases, with 14 bases between. The germline V gene encodes CDR1 SGHVS and CDR2 FQNEAQ. CDR3 amino acids: CASSLGADSSYEQYF. CDR3 in DNA: TGTGCCAGCAGCCTTGGGGCTGATTCCTCCTACGAGCAGTACTTC.

This chain connects TRBV7-9 to TRBJ1-1; the D is unclear. CDR1 and CDR2 from the germline V gene are SEHNR and FQNEAQ (reference sequence). The CDR3 is 13 residues long. Trimming left V 7 bases short and J 1 base short, with 10 bases between. This chain's CDR3 is CASMRPPNTEAFF. Here the CDR3 DNA reads TGTGCCAGCATGAGACCGCCGAACACTGAAGCTTTCTTT.

The chain joins TRBV20-1 to TRBJ2-5; D gene uncertain. Germline loops: CDR1 DFQATT, CDR2 SNEGSKA (reference sequence). The CDR3 is 11 residues long. CDR3 bases: TGCAGCCTCAAGCCCCAAGAGACCCAGTACTTC. Amino acids: CSLKPQETQYF.

The sample holds a few counts of this clone. The CDR3 DNA is TGTGCCAGTAGTATTGGCTGGCAGAGCTCTGGAAACACCATATATTTT. Protein product: CASSIGWQSSGNTIYF. The V and J genes are TRBV19 and TRBJ1-3, with D unclear. V lost 3 bases and J lost 0, with 12 bases in between. The CDR3 loop spans 16 amino acids. Germline CDR1 LNHDA, CDR2 SQIVND (reference sequence).

This rearrangement joins TRBV7-9 to TRBJ1-1; D uncertain. Trimming took 6 bases from V and 5 from J, leaving 13 bases between them. Germline V lookup: CDR1 SEHNR, CDR2 FQNEAQ (reference sequence). The CDR3 is made up of 13 amino acids. CDR3 sequence (DNA): TGTGCCAGCAGTCCACCCCATACTACTGAAGCTTTCTTT. Its protein product is CASSPPHTTEAFF.

The genes are TRBV29-1 and TRBJ2-3; D gene ambiguous. This CDR3 is built from 9 residues. V dropped 4 bases and J dropped 6 bases, with 2 bases sitting between them. Germline-derived CDR1 and CDR2 are SQVTM and ANQGSEA. The CDR3 nucleotides are TGCAGCGTTGCGGATACGCAGTATTTT. It encodes CSVADTQYF.

The chain employs TRBV30 and TRBJ2-2; D might be TRBD1 (6 bases). The CDR3 is made up of 12 amino acids. CDR1 and CDR2 from the germline V gene are GTSNPN and SVGIG (reference sequence). The CDR3 loop reads CVLHRATGELFF. CDR3 bases: TGTGTCCTTCACAGGGCCACCGGGGAGCTGTTTTTT.

The rearrangement uses TRBV9 and TRBJ1-2; D is undetermined. V lost 0 bases and J 7 bases, leaving 13 bases between the germline ends. Germline loops: CDR1 SGDLS, CDR2 YYNGEE. The CDR3 consists of 14 residues. The CDR3 region is CASSVGRDRSGYTF. The CDR3 coding sequence is TGTGCCAGCAGCGTAGGTAGGGATCGAAGTGGCTACACCTTC.

This clone came up once. The chain carries TRBV30 and TRBJ1-2; the D is unclear. The V and J ends lost 7 bases and 4 bases respectively, with 7 bases between them. The germline gives CDR1 GTSNPN, CDR2 SVGIG (reference sequence). The CDR3 extends over 10 amino acids. CDR3 bases: TGTGCCTCAGAGCTCTATGGCTACACCTTC. Its protein product is CASELYGYTF.

The chain uses TRBV13 and TRBJ1-1; the D is unclear. The germline V and J ends were trimmed by 2 bases and 2 bases, with 12 bases remaining between them. This CDR3 comprises 15 residues. Germline lookup yields CDR1 PRHDT and CDR2 FYEKMQ (reference sequence). CDR3 region: CASSLRTSGNTEAFF. The DNA of the CDR3 is TGTGCCAGCAGCTTAAGAACGTCCGGAAACACTGAAGCTTTCTTT.

There are a few counts of this clone. V is TRBV18 and J is TRBJ2-5, with 7 bases that match TRBD1. V shed 3 bases and J 1 base; nucleotides not matched to a gene: 5. Germline lookup yields CDR1 KGHSH and CDR2 LQKENI. The CDR3 totals 15 residues. As DNA, the CDR3 is TGTGCCAGCTCACCTCAACAGGGGCCCCAAGAGACCCAGTACTTC. It is translated as CASSPQQGPQETQYF.

V gene TRBV9 combines with J gene TRBJ1-1; maybe TRBD1 (5 bases). Trimming removed 3 bases from V and 2 bases from J, with 8 bases in between. Germline V lookup: CDR1 SGDLS, CDR2 YYNGEE. The CDR3 is 13 amino acids. CDR3 sequence reads: CASSGGLNTEAFF. CDR3 DNA: TGTGCCAGCAGCGGGGGCCTAAACACTGAAGCTTTCTTT.